The 28 T cell receptor beta chains below come from one sample, sequenced in a study of T cell repertoires in cytomegalovirus infection. TCRdb called the reads again in MiXCR, with one record for every CDR3 protein. Among approximately 750,000 distinct CDR3 sequences, less than 40% were seen once, and the ten largest hold roughly 2.9%. Sequencing was carried out using PBMCs. The receptor source for this set is a human donor in good health (CMV status not recorded). Some clones in this sample may be carry-over from other donors' samples.

This clonotype was found a few times. The chain uses TRBV20-1 and TRBJ1-2; D perhaps matches TRBD1 (5 bases). Germline V gene lookup returns CDR1 DFQATT and CDR2 SNEGSKA (reference sequence). The CDR3 is made up of 14 amino acids. V was clipped by 5 bases and J by 8 bases, with 21 bases between them. In nucleotides, the CDR3 is TGCAGTGCTTTGTCCGGGACTCACGCAGAAGGCTACACCTTC. As protein: CSALSGTHAEGYTF.

This clonotype was seen a few times. V and J are TRBV7-2 and TRBJ1-3; 10 positions agree with TRBD1. The length of the CDR3 is 17 residues. CDR1 SGHTA and CDR2 FQGNSA come from the germline V gene. The junction had 8 bases not matched to a gene; V was cut back by 3 bases and J by 3 bases. The CDR3 loop is CASSFRQGAMGGNTIYF. The CDR3 bases are TGTGCCAGCAGCTTCCGACAGGGGGCGATGGGTGGAAACACCATATATTTT.

CDR3 sequence: CASTSGTGNSPLHF. In nucleotides, the CDR3 is TGTGCCAGCACTTCGGGGACAGGGAATTCACCCCTCCACTTT. The genes are TRBV27 and TRBJ1-6, with 9 bases lining up with TRBD1. CDR1 is MNHEY, CDR2 SMNVEV, per germline (reference sequence). V dropped 7 bases and J dropped 7; count of bases not matched to a gene: 5. This CDR3 has 14 amino acids.

Comment on this clonotype: The CDR3 ends on some other residue instead of the conserved phenylalanine or tryptophan, so this is likely a read error. The rearrangement links TRBV29-1 to TRBJ1-2; TRBD1 agrees at 7 bases. The CDR3 contains 13 residues. J lost 1 base, V lost 4 bases, and 3 bases had no gene match. Germline CDR1 SQVTM, CDR2 ANQGSEA. The CDR3 reads CSVGGTDNYGYTC. CDR3 in DNA: TGCAGCGTTGGCGGGACAGATAACTATGGCTACACCTGT.

This clonotype has only a few counts. The chain recombines TRBV12-3 or TRBV12-4 with TRBJ2-1; D is possibly TRBD1 (7 bases). The CDR3 is 13 residues long. Between the trimmed V and J ends, which lost 5 bases and 9 bases, there was a span of 14 bases. DNA for the CDR3: TGTGCCAGCAGTCAAGATCAGGGGGGTGAGCAGTTCTTC. Its translation: CASSQDQGGEQFF.

This clonotype showed up many times. The chain couples TRBV4-1 to TRBJ2-7, with TRBD1 matching over 11 bases. The CDR3 length is 14 residues. V shed 6 bases and J 2 bases; nucleotides not matched to a gene: 3. The germline V gene has CDR1 MGHRA and CDR2 YSYEKL. DNA for the CDR3: TGCGCCAGCAGTTGGGACAGGGGGACCTACGAGCAGTACTTC. Its protein is CASSWDRGTYEQYF.

The chain uses TRBV12-3 or TRBV12-4 and TRBJ1-2; 7 bases agree with TRBD1. There are 13 residues in the CDR3. V shed 6 bases, J shed 7 bases, and the junction held 8 bases outside the gene matches. CDR3: CASRQQGLGGYTF. In DNA, the CDR3 is TGTGCCAGCAGGCAACAGGGGCTTGGTGGCTACACCTTC.

This clonotype has a handful of counts. CDR3 protein: CASSLVPAGGYNEQFF. In nucleotides, the CDR3 is TGTGCCAGCAGCTTAGTGCCAGCGGGTGGTTACAATGAGCAGTTCTTC. This chain joins TRBV7-6 and TRBJ2-1, with TRBD2 as a possible D gene (6 bases). V shed 1 base and J shed 4 bases, with 14 bases lying between them. Germline loops: CDR1 SGHVS, CDR2 FNYEAQ. The CDR3 consists of 16 residues.

In this sample, this clonotype turned up once. The chain has TRBV2 and TRBJ2-1; D gene ambiguous. V shed 8 bases and J shed 0 bases, with 11 bases lying between them. The germline V gene has CDR1 SNHLY and CDR2 FYNNEI. The CDR3 length is 14 residues. The CDR3: CASSGPSSYNEQFF. CDR3 sequence (DNA): TGTGCCAGCTCCGGGCCAAGCTCCTACAATGAGCAGTTCTTC.

This clonotype was seen more than once but under ten times. V gene TRBV7-2 combines with J gene TRBJ2-1; TRBD2 might be the D (6 bases). V gave up 1 base and J gave up 7 bases, with 17 bases separating them. CDR3 length: 16 amino acids. Germline V gene sequence: CDR1 SGHTA, CDR2 FQGNSA. As DNA, the CDR3 is TGTGCCAGCAGCTTAGTGGGGGGTACGGGGAGGAATGAGCAGTTCTTC. Encoded protein: CASSLVGGTGRNEQFF.

This clonotype was counted a few times. CDR3 in amino acids: CSARRGGGSQETQYF. CDR3 nucleotide sequence: TGCAGTGCTAGAAGGGGCGGGGGGTCACAAGAGACCCAGTACTTC. The genes are TRBV20-1 and TRBJ2-5, with 8 bases identical to TRBD2. V lost 2 bases to trimming and J lost 2 bases; unmatched junction nucleotides: 7. CDR3 length equals 15 residues. Germline V lookup: CDR1 DFQATT, CDR2 SNEGSKA (reference sequence).

Notes on this clonotype: Possible read error: a much larger clone is one base away. The V gene is TRBV7-2, the J gene TRBJ2-1, with 8 bases that match TRBD1. V gave up 7 bases and J gave up 1 base; unmatched junction bases: 6. Germline assignment: CDR1 SGHTA and CDR2 FQGNSA. This CDR3 is 15 amino acids long. CDR3 in DNA: TGTGCCAGCACCCCCACAGGGGGATCCTACAATGAGCAGTTCTTC. Residues: CASTPTGGSYNEQFF.

The chain uses TRBV12-3 or TRBV12-4 and TRBJ1-4; D unclear. Between the trimmed V and J ends, which lost 1 base and 0 bases, there was a span of 12 bases. The CDR3 is 17 residues long. CDR3 nucleotide sequence: TGTGCCAGCAGTTTAGGGGCAGGCGCATCAACTAATGAAAAACTGTTTTTT. This sequence encodes CASSLGAGASTNEKLFF.

V and J are TRBV20-1 and TRBJ1-5, with TRBD1 matching 7 bases. The CDR3 sequence is 18 residues long. With 0 bases clipped from V and 10 bases from J, the junction kept 21 bases outside the gene matches. The V gene's germline CDR1 is DFQATT and CDR2 SNEGSKA (reference sequence). The CDR3 sequence: CSARDLGDSHNLISPQHF. DNA for the CDR3: TGCAGTGCTAGAGATCTTGGGGACAGTCATAATCTAATCAGCCCCCAGCATTTT.

The chain joins TRBV19 to TRBJ1-1, with a tentative D call TRBD1 (5 bases). CDR3 length: 13 amino acids. CDR1 is LNHDA, CDR2 SQIVND, per germline (reference sequence). V was shortened by 3 bases and J by 6 bases, with 11 bases between the two germline ends. The CDR3 DNA reads as TGTGCCAGTAGTATTATGGGGGGTGCTGAAGCTTTCTTT. Its protein product is CASSIMGGAEAFF.

The V call is TRBV28, the J call TRBJ1-5, with a possible D match to TRBD1 (6 bases). Deletions cut 0 bases from V and 2 bases from J, with 17 bases between. Per the germline V gene, CDR1 is MDHEN and CDR2 is SYDVKM. The CDR3 consists of 18 residues. The chain's CDR3 is CASSLWSNGGSRNQPQHF. CDR3 bases: TGTGCCAGCAGTTTATGGTCCAACGGGGGCAGTCGCAATCAGCCCCAGCATTTT. Supplemented by reference TRBV28 and TRBJ1-5, the full variable domain reads DVKVTQSSRYLVKRTGEKVFLECVQDMDHENMFWYRQDPGLGLRLIYFSYDVKMKEKGDIPEGYSVSREKKERFSLILESASTNQTSMYLCASSLWSNGGSRNQPQHFGDGTRLSIL.

This clonotype was seen a single time. This sequence joins TRBV12-3 or TRBV12-4 and TRBJ2-5; TRBD2 is a possible D gene (5 bases). V was cut by 6 bases and J by 4 bases, with 15 bases left in between. This CDR3 has 14 residues. CDR3 amino acids: CASSPTRVRETQYF. In DNA, the CDR3 is TGTGCCAGCAGCCCCACTAGGGTCCGAGAGACCCAGTACTTC.

In its sample, this clonotype was seen many times. The gene calls are TRBV7-2 and TRBJ2-7; D gene unclear. Between the trimmed V and J ends, which lost 3 bases and 3 bases, there was a span of 12 bases. CDR3 length equals 14 residues. CDR1 SGHTA and CDR2 FQGNSA come from the germline V gene. The CDR3 DNA sequence: TGTGCCAGCAGCTTCGAGAACGCGAACTACGAGCAGTACTTC. Its protein is CASSFENANYEQYF.

The genes are TRBV6-6 and TRBJ1-4; D might be TRBD1 (6 bases). This CDR3 has 14 amino acids. The V end was cut by 5 bases, the J end by 13 bases, with 20 bases between. Germline V gene lookup returns CDR1 MNHNY and CDR2 SVGAGI (reference sequence). The CDR3 DNA reads as TGTGCCAGCAGTCAACAGGGTCAATGGTCGGGACTGTTTTTT. It encodes CASSQQGQWSGLFF.

The chain carries TRBV28 and TRBJ2-7; 10 bases line up with TRBD1. Germline assignment: CDR1 MDHEN and CDR2 SYDVKM. V lost 6 bases to trimming and J lost 0 bases; unmatched junction nucleotides: 14. This CDR3 has 18 amino acids. CDR3 in amino acids: CASSATGTGAGTSYEQYF. CDR3 in DNA: TGTGCCAGCAGCGCCACCGGGACAGGGGCTGGTACCTCCTACGAGCAGTACTTC.

This clonotype was counted a few times. The chain is built from TRBV27 and TRBJ2-2, with 9 bases lining up with TRBD2. Looked up from germline, CDR1 is MNHEY and CDR2 is SMNVEV (reference sequence). The V and J ends lost 6 bases and 6 bases, in that order; junction bases with no gene match: 14. The CDR3 length is 17 residues. This CDR3 is CASRLGGGDQSPGELFF. The CDR3 DNA sequence: TGTGCCAGCAGGCTTGGCGGGGGGGATCAGTCCCCCGGGGAGCTGTTTTTT.

This rearrangement joins TRBV7-2 to TRBJ1-2; perhaps TRBD1 as D (5 bases). This CDR3 has 14 amino acids. CDR1 and CDR2 (germline): SGHTA, FQGNSA. The ends were cut back, 1 base at V and 6 bases at J, with 12 bases in the middle. The CDR3 DNA reads as TGTGCCAGCAGCTTAGGGGGCCGCAGCCATGGCTACACCTTC. Its protein is CASSLGGRSHGYTF.

This clonotype has just a few counts. One end of the junction varies from germline; a read error may be responsible. The CDR3 DNA reads as TGTGCCGGATACCAACAGGGGGTCACCATCTTC. It codes for CAGYQQGVTIF. The chain employs TRBV7-9 and TRBJ1-2; 8 bases align to TRBD1. The V gene's germline CDR1 is SEHNR and CDR2 FQNEAQ (reference sequence). This CDR3 is 11 amino acids long.

In this sample, this clonotype turned up many times. V and J are TRBV7-9 and TRBJ2-6, with D perhaps given as TRBD1 or TRBD2 (5 bases each). Trimming shortened V by 5 bases and J by 4 bases, and 6 bases separated the two germline ends. CDR1 and CDR2 from the germline V gene are SEHNR and FQNEAQ (reference sequence). This CDR3 comprises 13 residues. The CDR3 spells CASSRDGANVLTF. The CDR3 nucleotides read TGTGCCAGCAGCCGGGACGGGGCCAACGTCCTGACTTTC.

V is TRBV7-9 and J is TRBJ1-1, with TRBD1 matching 8 bases. After removal of 4 bases from V and 3 bases from J, the junction contained 4 bases not matched to a gene. The CDR3 has 14 amino acids. The germline gives CDR1 SEHNR, CDR2 FQNEAQ (reference sequence). CDR3 DNA sequence: TGTGCCAGCAGCTATGGACAGGGAGACACTGAAGCTTTCTTT. It yields the protein CASSYGQGDTEAFF.

The rearrangement uses TRBV5-1 and TRBJ1-1, with D possibly matching TRBD1 (6 bases). Germline V gene data show CDR1 as SGHRS and CDR2 as YFSETQ. The V gene lost 3 bases and the J gene lost 5 bases, with 20 bases spanning the gap. The CDR3 is 16 residues long. CDR3 nucleotides: TGCGCCAGCAGCTATCTCGGGGGGCCAGAGGGGACTGAAGCTTTCTTT. It codes for CASSYLGGPEGTEAFF. Using reference TRBV5-1 and TRBJ1-1 for the parts outside the CDR3, the full variable domain is KAGVTQTPRYLIKTRGQQVTLSCSPISGHRSVSWYQQTPGQGLQFLFEYFSETQRNKGNFPGRFSGRQFSNSRSEMNVSTLELGDSALYLCASSYLGGPEGTEAFFGQGTRLTVV.

This clonotype has only a few counts. The rearrangement uses TRBV14 and TRBJ1-2; tentatively, D is TRBD1 (5 bases). The length of the CDR3 is 14 residues. The germline CDR1 and CDR2 sequences are SGHDN and FVKESK. Between the trimmed V and J ends, which lost 5 bases and 4 bases, there was a span of 14 bases. The chain's CDR3 is CASSGDGNGYGYTF. CDR3 nucleotide sequence: TGTGCCAGCAGCGGGGACGGAAATGGCTATGGCTACACCTTC.

Many counts were recorded for this clonotype. This sequence joins TRBV7-9 and TRBJ1-1; D not resolved. CDR3 length: 13 residues. Germline values: CDR1 SEHNR, CDR2 FQNEAQ (reference sequence). Trimming cost V 8 bases and J 0 bases, with 10 bases left between them. In DNA form, the CDR3 reads TGTGCCAGCGCCAAGCCTCTGAACACTGAAGCTTTCTTT. Protein: CASAKPLNTEAFF.